Described below is a single T cell receptor (beta chain) sequence and its context. Its antigen is unidentified. The sample is drawn from a study of OX40 agonist ivuxolimab in advanced cancers. Sequenced by immunoSEQ multiplex PCR; TCRdb stores in-frame clones only, minus some. The data contain about 67,000 clones, 80% to 90% of them singletons. There are 11 residues in the CDR3. CDR1 and CDR2 from the germline V gene are SGHRS and YFSETQ. Trimming stripped 4 bases from V and 9 bases from J, with 10 bases between. General study points: Low clonal expansion, among the lowest seen, marked partial responders at 0.1-3.0 mg/kg.

Sequenced here: CD4+ or CD8+ T cells sorted from blood, sampled in a trial of the OX40 agonist ivuxolimab. The rearrangement links TRBV5-1 to TRBJ1-1; TRBD1 is a possible D gene (6 bases). This TCR derives from an adult with an advanced solid tumor such as melanoma, head and neck, liver or kidney cancer. In DNA form, the CDR3 reads TGCGCCAGCAGCAGGGGGGGAAAAGCTTTCTTT. This encodes CASSRGGKAFF.